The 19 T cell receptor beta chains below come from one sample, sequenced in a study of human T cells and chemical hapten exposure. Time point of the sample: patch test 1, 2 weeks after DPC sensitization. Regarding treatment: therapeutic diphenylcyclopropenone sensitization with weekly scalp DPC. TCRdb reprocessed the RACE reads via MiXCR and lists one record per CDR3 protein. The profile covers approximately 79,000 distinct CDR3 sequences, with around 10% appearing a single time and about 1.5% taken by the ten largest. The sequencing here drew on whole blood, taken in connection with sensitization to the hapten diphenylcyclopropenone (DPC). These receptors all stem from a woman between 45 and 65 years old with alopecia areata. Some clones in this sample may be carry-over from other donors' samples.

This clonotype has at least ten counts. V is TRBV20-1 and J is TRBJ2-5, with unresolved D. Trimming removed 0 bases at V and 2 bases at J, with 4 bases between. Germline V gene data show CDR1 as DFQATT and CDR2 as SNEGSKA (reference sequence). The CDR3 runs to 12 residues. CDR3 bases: TGCAGTGCTAGAGACCTACAAGAGACCCAGTACTTC. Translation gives CSARDLQETQYF.

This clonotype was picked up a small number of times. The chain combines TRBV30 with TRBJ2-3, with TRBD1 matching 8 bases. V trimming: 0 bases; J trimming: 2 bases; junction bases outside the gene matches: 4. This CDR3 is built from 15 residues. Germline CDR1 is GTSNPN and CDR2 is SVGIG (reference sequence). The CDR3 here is CAWSVDRGPTDTQYF. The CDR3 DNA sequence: TGTGCCTGGAGTGTCGACAGGGGACCCACAGATACGCAGTATTTT.

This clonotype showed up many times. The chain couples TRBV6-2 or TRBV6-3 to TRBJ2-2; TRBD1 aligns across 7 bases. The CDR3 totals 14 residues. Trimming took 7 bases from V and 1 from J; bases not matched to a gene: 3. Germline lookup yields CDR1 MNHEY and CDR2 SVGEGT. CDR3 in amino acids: CASTRTGNTGELFF. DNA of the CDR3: TGTGCCAGCACCCGGACAGGGAACACCGGGGAGCTGTTTTTT.

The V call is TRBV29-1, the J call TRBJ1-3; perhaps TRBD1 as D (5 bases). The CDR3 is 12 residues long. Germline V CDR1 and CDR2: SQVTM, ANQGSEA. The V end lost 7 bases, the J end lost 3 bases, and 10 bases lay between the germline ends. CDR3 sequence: CSGATVGNTIYF. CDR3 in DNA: TGCAGCGGTGCGACAGTTGGAAACACCATATATTTT.

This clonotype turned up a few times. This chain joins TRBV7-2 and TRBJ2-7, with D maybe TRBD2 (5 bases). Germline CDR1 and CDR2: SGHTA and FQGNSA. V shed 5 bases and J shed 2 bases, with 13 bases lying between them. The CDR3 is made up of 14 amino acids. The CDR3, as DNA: TGTGCCAGCAGCCCCGAGCGGAGTACCTACGAGCAGTACTTC. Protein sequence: CASSPERSTYEQYF.

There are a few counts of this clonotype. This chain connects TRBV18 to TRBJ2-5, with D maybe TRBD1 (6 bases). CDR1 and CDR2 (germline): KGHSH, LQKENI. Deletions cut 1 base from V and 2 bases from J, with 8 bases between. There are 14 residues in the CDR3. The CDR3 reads CASSPRTEQETQYF. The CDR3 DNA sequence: TGTGCCAGCTCACCACGGACAGAACAAGAGACCCAGTACTTC. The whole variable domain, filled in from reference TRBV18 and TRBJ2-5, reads NAGVMQNPRHLVRRRGQEARLRCSPMKGHSHVYWYRQLPEEGLKFMVYLQKENIIDESGMPKERFSAEFPKEGPSILRIQQVVRGDSAAYFCASSPRTEQETQYFGPGTRLLVL.

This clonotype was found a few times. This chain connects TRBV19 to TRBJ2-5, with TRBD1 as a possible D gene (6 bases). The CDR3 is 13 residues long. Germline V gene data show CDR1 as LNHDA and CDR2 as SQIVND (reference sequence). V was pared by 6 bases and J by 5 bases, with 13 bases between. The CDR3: CASRDTGIETQYF. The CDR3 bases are TGTGCCAGTAGGGATACAGGGATTGAGACCCAGTACTTC. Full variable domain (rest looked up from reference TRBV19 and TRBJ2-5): DGGITQSPKYLFRKEGQNVTLSCEQNLNHDAMYWYRQDPGQGLRLIYYSQIVNDFQKGDIAEGYSVSREKKESFPLTVTSAQKNPTAFYLCASRDTGIETQYFGPGTRLLVL.

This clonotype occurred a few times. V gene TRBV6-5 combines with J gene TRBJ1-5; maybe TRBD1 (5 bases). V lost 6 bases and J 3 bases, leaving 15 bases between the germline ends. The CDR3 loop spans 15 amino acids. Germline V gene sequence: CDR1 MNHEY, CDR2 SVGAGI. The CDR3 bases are TGTGCCAGCAGACCCAGGGTCGGAGACAATCAGCCCCAGCATTTT. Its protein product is CASRPRVGDNQPQHF.

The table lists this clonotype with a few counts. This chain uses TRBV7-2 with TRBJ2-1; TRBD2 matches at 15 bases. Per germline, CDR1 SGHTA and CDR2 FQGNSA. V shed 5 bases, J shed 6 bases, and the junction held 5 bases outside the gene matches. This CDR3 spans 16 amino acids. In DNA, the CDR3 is TGTGCCAGCAGCCCCGGGGGACTAGCGGGAGGCAATGAGCAGTTCTTC. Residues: CASSPGGLAGGNEQFF.

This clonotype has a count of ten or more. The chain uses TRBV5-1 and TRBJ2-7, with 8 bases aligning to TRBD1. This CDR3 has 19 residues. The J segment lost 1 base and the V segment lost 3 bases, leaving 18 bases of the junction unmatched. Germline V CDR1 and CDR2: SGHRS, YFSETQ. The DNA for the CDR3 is TGCGCCAGCAGCTACACCCCGGGACAGGTTATGATCGCTTCCTACGAGCAGTACTTC. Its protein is CASSYTPGQVMIASYEQYF.

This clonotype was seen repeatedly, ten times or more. Written as DNA, the CDR3 is TGTGCCAGCAGCCCGAGTAGCGGGAGGTCGTATTTGCATGAGCAGTTCTTC. Its protein is CASSPSSGRSYLHEQFF. The V gene is TRBV11-3, the J gene TRBJ2-1; 10 bases agree with TRBD2. The J segment lost 8 bases and the V segment lost 5 bases, leaving 15 bases of the junction unmatched. CDR3 length: 17 amino acids. Germline V gene lookup returns CDR1 SGHNT and CDR2 YENEEA. The full variable domain, its missing parts supplied by reference TRBV11-3 and TRBJ2-1, is EAGVVQSPRYKIIEKKQPVAFWCNPISGHNTLYWYLQNLGQGPELLIRYENEEAVDDSQLPKDRFSAERLKGVDSTLKIQPAELGDSAVYLCASSPSSGRSYLHEQFFGPGTRLTVL.

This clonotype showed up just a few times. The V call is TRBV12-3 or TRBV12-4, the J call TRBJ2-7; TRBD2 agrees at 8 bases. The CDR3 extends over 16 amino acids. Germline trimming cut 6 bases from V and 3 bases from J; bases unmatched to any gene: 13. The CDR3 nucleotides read TGTGCCAGCAGGAAACACGGGAGGGCCGGGAGCTACGAGCAGTACTTC. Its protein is CASRKHGRAGSYEQYF.

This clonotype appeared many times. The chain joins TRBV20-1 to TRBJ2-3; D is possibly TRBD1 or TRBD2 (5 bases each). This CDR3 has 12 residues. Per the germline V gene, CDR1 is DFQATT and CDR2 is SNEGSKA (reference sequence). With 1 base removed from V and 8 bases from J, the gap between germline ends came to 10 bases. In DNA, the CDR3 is TGCAGTGCTAGAGTCGAGAGGGGTACGCAGTATTTT. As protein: CSARVERGTQYF.

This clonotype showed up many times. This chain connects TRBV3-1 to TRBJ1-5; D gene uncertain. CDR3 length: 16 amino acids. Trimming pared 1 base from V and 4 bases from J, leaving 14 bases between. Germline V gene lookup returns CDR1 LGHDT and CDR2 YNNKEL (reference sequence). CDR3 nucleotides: TGTGCCAGCAGCCAAGGGACCCGGGGAGGTAATCAGCCCCAGCATTTT. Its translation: CASSQGTRGGNQPQHF.

The CDR3 loop reads CASSLLGRERTDTQYF. Here the CDR3 DNA reads TGTGCCAGCAGCTTATTGGGGCGGGAGCGTACAGATACGCAGTATTTT. The chain employs TRBV11-2 and TRBJ2-3; 7 bases are shared with TRBD2. CDR3 length: 16 amino acids. Trimming took 2 bases from V and 3 from J; bases not matched to a gene: 8. Germline V gene data show CDR1 as SGHAT and CDR2 as FQNNGV.

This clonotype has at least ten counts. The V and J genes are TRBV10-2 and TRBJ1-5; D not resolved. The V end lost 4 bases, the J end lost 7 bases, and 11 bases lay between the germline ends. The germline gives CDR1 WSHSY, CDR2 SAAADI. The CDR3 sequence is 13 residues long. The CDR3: CASSGGVRQPQHF. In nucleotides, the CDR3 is TGCGCCAGCAGTGGTGGGGTGAGACAGCCCCAGCATTTT.

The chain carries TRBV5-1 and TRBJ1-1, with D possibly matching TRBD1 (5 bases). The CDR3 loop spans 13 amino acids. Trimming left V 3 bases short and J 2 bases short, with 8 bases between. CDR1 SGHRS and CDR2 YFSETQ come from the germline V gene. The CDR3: CASSSTVNTEAFF. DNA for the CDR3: TGCGCCAGCAGCTCGACAGTAAACACTGAAGCTTTCTTT.

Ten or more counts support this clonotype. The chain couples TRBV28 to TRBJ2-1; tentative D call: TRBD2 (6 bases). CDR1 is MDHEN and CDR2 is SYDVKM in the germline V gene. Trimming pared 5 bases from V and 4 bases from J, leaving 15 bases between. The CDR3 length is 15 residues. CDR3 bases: TGTGCCAGCAGTCCACTAGCCCTTTTATACAATGAGCAGTTCTTC. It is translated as CASSPLALLYNEQFF.

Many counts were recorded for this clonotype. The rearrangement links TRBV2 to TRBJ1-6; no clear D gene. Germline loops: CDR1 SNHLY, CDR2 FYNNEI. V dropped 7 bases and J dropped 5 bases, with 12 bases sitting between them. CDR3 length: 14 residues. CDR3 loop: CASMVSQNNSPLHF. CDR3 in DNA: TGTGCCAGCATGGTTAGCCAGAATAATTCACCCCTCCACTTT.